These T cell receptor beta chains were read from a single sample in a study of regulatory T cells in long-lasting Graves disease. MiXCR was run by TCRdb on the multiplex PCR reads, yielding one entry per CDR3 protein. The sample holds over 300,000 distinct CDR3 sequences, about 18% seen once. The input for sequencing was peripheral blood mononuclear cells (PBMCs), taken when the disease was refractory, from a patient treated with antithyroid drugs. These receptors all stem from a female donor with Graves disease. The CDR3 runs from the conserved cysteine through the conserved F or W. D genes are given only for firm matches. Some rows have no size entry. The others give once, few or many, or a class for an expanded clone.

NA	NA	TRBV3-1	TRBJ2-3	CASSQRDTDTQYF	TGTGCCAGCAGCCAAAGGGATACAGATACGCAGTATTTT
many	TRBD2	TRBV3-1	TRBJ2-5	CASSLGVASGSLGETQYF	TGTGCCAGCAGCCTCGGGGTAGCTAGCGGGAGTTTAGGGGAGACCCAGTACTTC
many	NA	TRBV11-1	TRBJ1-6	CASSVTPGYNSPLHF	TGTGCCAGCAGCGTGACCCCCGGCTATAATTCACCCCTCCACTTT
NA	NA	TRBV15	TRBJ2-3	CATSRDSMGFTDTQYF	TGTGCCACCAGCAGAGATAGTATGGGGTTCACAGATACGCAGTATTTT
few	NA	TRBV15	TRBJ1-2	CATSRDRLGRVGYTF	TGTGCCACCAGCAGAGACAGGTTGGGCCGTGTAGGCTACACCTTC
many	NA	TRBV12-3/TRBV12-4	TRBJ1-5	CASSSGTINQPQHF	TGTGCCAGCAGTTCCGGGACGATCAATCAGCCCCAGCATTTT
few	NA	TRBV30	TRBJ1-2	CAWSAQGSHGYTF	TGTGCCTGGAGTGCACAGGGATCCCATGGCTACACCTTC
many	NA	TRBV12-3/TRBV12-4	TRBJ2-7	CASSLSVGPRYEQYF	TGTGCCAGCAGTTTATCGGTGGGCCCTCGGTACGAGCAGTACTTC
many	NA	TRBV28	TRBJ1-6	CASTDRTYSWLYNSPLHF	TGTGCCAGCACCGATAGAACGTACAGCTGGCTATATAATTCACCCCTCCACTTT
NA	TRBD2	TRBV18	TRBJ2-2	CASSRGLAAGELFF	TGTGCCAGCTCAAGAGGACTAGCGGCCGGGGAGCTGTTTTTT
NA	NA	TRBV4-1	TRBJ2-7	CASSQRQGGPYEQYF	TGCGCCAGCAGCCAGCGACAAGGGGGGCCCTACGAGCAGTACTTC
many	NA	TRBV7-3	TRBJ1-5	CASSLDMTQPQHF	TGTGCCAGCAGCTTAGACATGACTCAGCCCCAGCATTTT
many	NA	TRBV7-9	TRBJ2-5	CASSLLRIGQETQYF	TGTGCCAGCAGCTTATTGCGGATTGGCCAAGAGACCCAGTACTTC
many	NA	TRBV7-8	TRBJ2-7	CASSLGQINGEQYF	TGTGCCAGCAGCTTAGGGCAGATTAATGGTGAGCAGTACTTC
few	NA	TRBV13	TRBJ1-2	CASSSSPSGDGYTF	TGTGCCAGCAGCTCATCCCCTAGCGGAGATGGCTACACCTTC
many	NA	TRBV12-3/TRBV12-4	TRBJ1-1	CASSVGENTEAFF	TGTGCCAGCAGTGTGGGCGAGAACACTGAAGCTTTCTTT
NA	NA	TRBV9	TRBJ2-7	CASSAGGGGGSYEQYF	TGTGCCAGCAGCGCAGGAGGGGGAGGCGGCTCCTACGAGCAGTACTTC
once	TRBD2	TRBV7-2	TRBJ2-1	CASSALAGLSYNEQFF	TGTGCCAGCAGCGCCCTAGCGGGGCTTTCCTACAATGAGCAGTTCTTC
many	NA	TRBV27	TRBJ1-2	CASSLYGRTDRYGYTF	TGTGCCAGCAGTTTATACGGGCGGACGGATCGTTATGGCTACACCTTC
few	NA	TRBV5-1	TRBJ2-2	CASSLRQDTGELFF	TGCGCCAGCAGCTTGAGACAGGATACCGGGGAGCTGTTTTTT
few	NA	TRBV7-9	TRBJ2-2	CASSSYGTLTTGELFF	TGTGCCAGCAGCTCCTACGGGACACTAACCACCGGGGAGCTGTTTTTT
many	NA	TRBV2	TRBJ1-4	CASRLQSTNEKLFF	TGTGCCAGCAGGTTGCAGTCAACTAATGAAAAACTGTTTTTT
NA	NA	TRBV5-7	TRBJ2-3	CASRCTDTQYF	TGTGCCAGCAGGTGCACAGATACGCAGTATTTT
NA	NA	TRBV7-2	TRBJ1-1	CASSPATGGVTEAFF	TGTGCCAGCAGCCCAGCGACAGGTGGGGTCACTGAAGCTTTCTTT
few	NA	TRBV18	TRBJ1-4	CASSPLQGGGEKLFF	TGTGCCAGCTCACCACTACAGGGAGGAGGTGAAAAACTGTTTTTT
few	NA	TRBV20-1	TRBJ1-6	CSARAGTHSDSPLHF	TGCAGTGCTAGGGCGGGGACCCATAGTGATTCACCCCTCCACTTT
NA	NA	TRBV6-1	TRBJ1-2	CASRWESWSGYTF	TGTGCCAGCAGGTGGGAATCCTGGTCCGGCTACACCTTC
many	NA	TRBV28	TRBJ2-7	CAEGGTSYEQYF	TGTGCCGAAGGGGGGACTTCCTACGAGCAGTACTTC
few	NA	TRBV19	TRBJ1-5	CASSNDGVRQPQHF	TGTGCCAGTAGTAACGACGGGGTGAGACAGCCCCAGCATTTT
NA	TRBD2	TRBV4-1	TRBJ2-7	CASSQGPSGVQYF	TGCGCCAGCAGCCAAGGGCCGAGCGGGGTGCAGTACTTC
few	TRBD2	TRBV20-1	TRBJ2-7	CSAIAGAPSYEQYF	TGCAGTGCCATAGCGGGAGCTCCGTCCTACGAGCAGTACTTC
NA	TRBD1	TRBV14	TRBJ1-6	CASSIGQGSPLHF	TGTGCCAGCAGCATCGGACAGGGCTCACCCCTCCACTTT
many	NA	TRBV11-2	TRBJ2-5	CASSLESLETQYF	TGTGCCAGCAGCTTAGAATCGTTGGAGACCCAGTACTTC
NA	TRBD1	TRBV2	TRBJ2-1	CATPGQGTYNEQFF	TGTGCCACCCCGGGACAGGGTACCTACAATGAGCAGTTCTTC
NA	NA	TRBV5-8	TRBJ1-2	CASSQGLGQSYGYTF	TGTGCCAGCAGCCAAGGGCTAGGACAGAGCTATGGCTACACCTTC
NA	NA	TRBV9	TRBJ1-3	CASSVTPNTIYF	TGTGCCAGCAGCGTAACACCAAACACCATATATTTT
NA	TRBD2	TRBV5-4	TRBJ2-2	CASSLEGAGVGELFF	TGTGCCAGCAGCTTGGAGGGCGCGGGAGTCGGGGAGCTGTTTTTT
many	NA	TRBV19	TRBJ1-1	CASSTLGNTEAFF	TGTGCCAGTAGTACTCTGGGAAACACTGAAGCTTTCTTT